Below are 9 T cell receptor beta chains sequenced from a single sample in a study of CD8+CD57+ T cells in acquired aplastic anemia. Those patients picked for sequencing had displayed CD8+CD57+ cell expansion on flow cytometry. TCR beta VDJ and CDR3 profiling used genomic DNA as template. TCRdb redid the calling of the reads with MiXCR, one entry per CDR3 protein. In the table there are hundreds of thousands of distinct CDR3 sequences, around 30% of which are singletons. Input material: sorted CD4+, CD8+, or CD8+CD57+ T cells (not recorded which) from PBMCs. The receptors stem from a human donor with aplastic anemia.

This clonotype is a singleton in its sample. A much more abundant neighbour one base away suggests this may be a read error. This rearrangement joins TRBV2 to TRBJ1-1; weak D call: TRBD1 (5 bases). This CDR3 region has 16 residues. Germline V gives CDR1 SNHLY, CDR2 FYNNEI. The CDR3 protein is CARSDKSRDLNTEAFF. DNA of the CDR3: TGTGCCCGCAGTGATAAAAGCAGGGATTTGAACACTGAAGCTTTCTTT. The full variable domain, rest sourced from reference TRBV2 and TRBJ1-1, is EPEVTQTPSHQVTQMGQEVILRCVPISNHLYFYWYRQILGQKVEFLVSFYNNEISEKSEIFDDQFSVERPDGSNFTLKIRSTKLEDSAMYFCARSDKSRDLNTEAFFGQGTRLTVV.

The chain is built from TRBV5-6 and TRBJ1-3; D unclear. V was clipped by 1 base and J by 3 bases, with 8 bases between them. The germline V gene has CDR1 SGHDT and CDR2 YYEEEE. The CDR3 covers 14 residues. The CDR3 is CASSLWQSGNTIYF. The CDR3 bases are TGTGCCAGCAGCTTGTGGCAGAGTGGAAACACCATATATTTT.

This clonotype was seen only once. The V call is TRBV7-3, the J call TRBJ2-1; TRBD2 aligns across 14 bases. Germline V gives CDR1 SGHTA, CDR2 FQGTGA. With 5 bases clipped from V and 8 bases from J, the junction kept 5 bases outside the gene matches. The CDR3 loop spans 15 amino acids. CDR3 region: CASSPGTSGGDEQFF. The CDR3 nucleotides are TGTGCCAGCAGCCCCGGGACTAGCGGGGGTGATGAGCAGTTCTTC.

The CDR3 coding sequence is TGCAGTGCTTCCCCAGGGGGTTCTAACTATGGCTACACCTTC. This encodes CSASPGGSNYGYTF. The chain joins TRBV20-1 to TRBJ1-2; 7 bases fit TRBD1. This CDR3 contains 14 residues. J gave up 0 bases and V 5 bases, and 6 bases lay outside the gene matches. Germline V gene data show CDR1 as DFQATT and CDR2 as SNEGSKA (reference sequence).

This clonotype was detected ten times or more. The chain has TRBV15 and TRBJ2-7; no firm D call. The CDR3 covers 14 residues. The V end was cut by 0 bases, the J end by 3 bases, with 9 bases between. The germline gives CDR1 LNHNV, CDR2 YYDKDF (reference sequence). CDR3 amino acids: CATSRDQQYYEQYF. The CDR3 bases are TGTGCCACCAGCAGAGATCAACAGTACTACGAGCAGTACTTC.

This clonotype was found many times. The V call is TRBV7-9, the J call TRBJ2-7, with D perhaps TRBD1 or TRBD2 (5 bases each). Trimming cost V 5 bases and J 5 bases, with 22 bases left between them. There are 16 residues in the CDR3. The V gene's germline CDR1 is SEHNR and CDR2 FQNEAQ (reference sequence). This CDR3 reads CASSPDRDPLPNEQYF. The CDR3, as DNA: TGTGCCAGCAGCCCTGATCGGGACCCTCTTCCAAACGAGCAGTACTTC.

The chain carries TRBV30 and TRBJ1-1, with 7 nucleotides matching TRBD1. The length of the CDR3 is 16 residues. Losses at the gene ends were 2 bases for V and 4 bases for J; bases not matched to a gene: 13. Germline assignment: CDR1 GTSNPN and CDR2 SVGIG (reference sequence). The CDR3, as DNA: TGTGCCTGGAGTCCTGGCGGGACAGCCTATTCCACTGAAGCTTTCTTT. This codes for CAWSPGGTAYSTEAFF.

This clonotype was observed at least ten times. V and J are TRBV10-2 and TRBJ2-2, with D maybe TRBD1 (6 bases). Germline CDR1 and CDR2: WSHSY and SAAADI. This CDR3 has 16 residues. Trimming shortened V by 10 bases and J by 2 bases, and 20 bases separated the two germline ends. CDR3 loop: CATILEGQSNTGELFF. The CDR3 nucleotides read TGCGCCACCATCCTCGAAGGACAGAGCAACACCGGGGAGCTGTTTTTT.

The chain couples TRBV20-1 to TRBJ2-2; 7 bases are shared with TRBD1. J was trimmed by 6 bases and V by 3 bases; bases with no gene match: 16. The CDR3 extends over 17 amino acids. From germline, CDR1 is DFQATT and CDR2 SNEGSKA (reference sequence). CDR3 residues: CSASHLTGFGAAGELFF. CDR3 DNA sequence: TGCAGTGCTAGCCACCTGACAGGGTTCGGTGCTGCCGGGGAGCTGTTTTTT.